This T cell receptor (beta chain) originates from a study of tumor-infiltrating lymphocytes in primary liver carcinoma. Overall study context: There were tumors of stage T1-T3 N0M0, each 4.2 to 10 cm across.

Starting from around 510 ng of total RNA, TCR beta cDNA was produced with a primer in the constant region. Libraries covering TCR beta were generated through three nested multiplex PCR rounds (using a slightly modified ARM-PCR). PCR rounds one and two used TRBV1-TRBV30 forward primers with a C-beta reverse primer for around 11 cycles each. TCRdb re-called the multiplex PCR reads through MiXCR, storing one row per CDR3 protein. This sample has about 350,000 distinct CDR3 sequences, with around 60% found just once. Unsorted whole blood served as the source of blood RNA, and germline DNA was extracted as well. About this clonotype: A read error may account for a junction end that differs from germline.

The CDR3 sequence is 15 residues long. The germline gives CDR1 SQVTM, CDR2 ANQGSEA. This sequence was found in a man aged 35-49 years with primary liver carcinoma and hepatitis B virus infection. The sequenced sample was peripheral blood. The chain links TRBV29-1 to TRBJ2-7, with a weak D call TRBD2 (6 bases). Here the CDR3 DNA reads TGCAGCGTTGAATATCCAGGAGGGAGCTCCTACGAGCAGCATTTC. Its translation is CSVEYPGGSSYEQHF.